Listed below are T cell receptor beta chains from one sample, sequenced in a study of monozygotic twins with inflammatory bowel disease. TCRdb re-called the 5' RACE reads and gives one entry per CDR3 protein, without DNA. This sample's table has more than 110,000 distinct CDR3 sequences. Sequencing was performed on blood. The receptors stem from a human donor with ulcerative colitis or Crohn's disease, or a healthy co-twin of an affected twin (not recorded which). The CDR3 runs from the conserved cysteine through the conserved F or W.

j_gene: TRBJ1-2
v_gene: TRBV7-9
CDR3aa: CASSSGTGSLANYGYTF

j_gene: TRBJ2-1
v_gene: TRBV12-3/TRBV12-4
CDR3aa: CASSLETGTSGVYNEQFF

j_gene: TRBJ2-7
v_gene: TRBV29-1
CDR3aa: CSPARHGDEQYF

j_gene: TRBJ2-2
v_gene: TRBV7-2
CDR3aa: CASSSPWGGGNTGELFF

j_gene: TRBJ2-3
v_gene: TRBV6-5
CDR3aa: CASRGTGGSQYF

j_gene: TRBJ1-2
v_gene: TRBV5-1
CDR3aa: CASSLAQGGHGYTF

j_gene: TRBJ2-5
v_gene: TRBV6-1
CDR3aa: CASIPMGAREETQYF

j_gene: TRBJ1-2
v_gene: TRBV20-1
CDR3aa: CSALGPLNYGYTF

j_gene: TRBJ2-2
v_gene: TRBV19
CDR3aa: CASSIGGPANTGELFF

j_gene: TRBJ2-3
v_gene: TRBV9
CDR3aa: CASSVWGPDTQYF

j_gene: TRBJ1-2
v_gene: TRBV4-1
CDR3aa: CASSQLLSRYGYTF

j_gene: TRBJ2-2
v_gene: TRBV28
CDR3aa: CASGVQGLKWELFF

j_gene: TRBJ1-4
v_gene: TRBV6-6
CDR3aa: CATSAGDNEKLFF

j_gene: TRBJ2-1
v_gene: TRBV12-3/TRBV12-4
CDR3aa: CASRSSALSYNEQFF

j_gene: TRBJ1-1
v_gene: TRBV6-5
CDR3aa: CASSYSSLNTEAFF

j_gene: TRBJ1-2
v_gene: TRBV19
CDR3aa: CASTETGLNYGYTF

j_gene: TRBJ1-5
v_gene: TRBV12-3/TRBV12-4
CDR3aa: CASTWGPGNQPQHF

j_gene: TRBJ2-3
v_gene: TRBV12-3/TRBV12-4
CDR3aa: CASILLAGGKVTQYF

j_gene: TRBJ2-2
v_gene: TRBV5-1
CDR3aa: CASSRGLAGTGELFF